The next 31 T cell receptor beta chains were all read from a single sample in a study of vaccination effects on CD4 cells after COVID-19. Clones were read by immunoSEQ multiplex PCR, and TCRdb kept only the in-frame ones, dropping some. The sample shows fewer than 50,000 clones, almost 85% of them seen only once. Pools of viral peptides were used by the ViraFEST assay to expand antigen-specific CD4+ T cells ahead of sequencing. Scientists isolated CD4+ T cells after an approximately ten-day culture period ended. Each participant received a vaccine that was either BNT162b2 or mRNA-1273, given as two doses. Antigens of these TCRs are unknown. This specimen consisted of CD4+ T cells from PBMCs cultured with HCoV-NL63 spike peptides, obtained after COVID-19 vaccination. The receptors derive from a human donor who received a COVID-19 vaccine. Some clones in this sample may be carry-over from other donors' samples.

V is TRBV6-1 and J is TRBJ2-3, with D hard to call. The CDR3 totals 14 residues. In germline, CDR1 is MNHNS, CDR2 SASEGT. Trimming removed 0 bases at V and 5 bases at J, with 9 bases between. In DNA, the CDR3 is TGTGCCAGCAGTGAAGCGCTGGTTGGAGATACGCAGTATTTT. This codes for CASSEALVGDTQYF.

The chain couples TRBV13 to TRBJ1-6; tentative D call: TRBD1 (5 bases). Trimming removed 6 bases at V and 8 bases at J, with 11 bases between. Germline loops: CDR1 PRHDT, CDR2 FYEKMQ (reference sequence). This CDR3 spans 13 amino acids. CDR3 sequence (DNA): TGTGCCAGCAGGCACGTGGGGGATTCACCCCTCCACTTT. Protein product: CASRHVGDSPLHF.

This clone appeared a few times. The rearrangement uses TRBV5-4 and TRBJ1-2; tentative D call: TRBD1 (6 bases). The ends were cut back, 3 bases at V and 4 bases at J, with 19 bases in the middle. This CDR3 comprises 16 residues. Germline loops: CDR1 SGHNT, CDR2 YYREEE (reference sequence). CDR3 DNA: TGTGCCAGCAGCTCCAAGACAGGCCCGAGGGGCTATGGCTACACCTTC. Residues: CASSSKTGPRGYGYTF.

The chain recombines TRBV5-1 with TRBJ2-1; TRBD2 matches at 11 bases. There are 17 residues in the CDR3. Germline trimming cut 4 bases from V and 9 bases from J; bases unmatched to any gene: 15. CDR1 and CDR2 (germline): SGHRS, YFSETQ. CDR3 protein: CASSSTSLAGGKGEQFF. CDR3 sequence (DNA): TGCGCCAGCAGCAGTACTTCTTTAGCGGGGGGGAAAGGTGAGCAGTTCTTC. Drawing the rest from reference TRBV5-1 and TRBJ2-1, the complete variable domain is KAGVTQTPRYLIKTRGQQVTLSCSPISGHRSVSWYQQTPGQGLQFLFEYFSETQRNKGNFPGRFSGRQFSNSRSEMNVSTLELGDSALYLCASSSTSLAGGKGEQFFGPGTRLTVL.

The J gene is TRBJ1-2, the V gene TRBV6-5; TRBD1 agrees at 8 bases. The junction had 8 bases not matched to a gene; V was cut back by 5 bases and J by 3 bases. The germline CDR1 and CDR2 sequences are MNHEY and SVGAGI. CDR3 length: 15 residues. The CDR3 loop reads CASSTRTGTYYGYTF. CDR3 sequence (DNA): TGTGCCAGCAGTACGCGGACAGGGACATACTATGGCTACACCTTC.

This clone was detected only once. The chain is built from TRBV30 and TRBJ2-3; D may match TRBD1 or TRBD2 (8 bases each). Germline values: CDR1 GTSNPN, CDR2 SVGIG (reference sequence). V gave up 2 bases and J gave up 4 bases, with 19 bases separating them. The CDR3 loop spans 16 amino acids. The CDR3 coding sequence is TGTGCCTGGAGTTTCACCAGGGGGCGGGGGGCAGATACGCAGTATTTT. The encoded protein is CAWSFTRGRGADTQYF.

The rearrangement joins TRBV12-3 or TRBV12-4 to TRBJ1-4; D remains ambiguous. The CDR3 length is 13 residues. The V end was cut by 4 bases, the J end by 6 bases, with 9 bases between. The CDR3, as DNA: TGTGCCAGCAGTTGGGCACCTCATGAAAAACTGTTTTTT. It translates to CASSWAPHEKLFF.

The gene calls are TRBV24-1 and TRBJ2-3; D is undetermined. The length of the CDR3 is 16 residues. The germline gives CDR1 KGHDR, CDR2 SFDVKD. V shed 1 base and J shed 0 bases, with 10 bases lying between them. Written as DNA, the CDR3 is TGTGCCACCAGTGATTTAGGAACTGACAGCACAGATACGCAGTATTTT. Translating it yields CATSDLGTDSTDTQYF.

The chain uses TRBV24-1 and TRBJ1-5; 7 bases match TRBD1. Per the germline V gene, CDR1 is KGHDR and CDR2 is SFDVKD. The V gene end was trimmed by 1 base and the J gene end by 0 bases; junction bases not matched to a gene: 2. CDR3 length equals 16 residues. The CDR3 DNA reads TGTGCCACCAGTGATTTCCGACAGGGTAGCAATCAGCCCCAGCATTTT. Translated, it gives CATSDFRQGSNQPQHF.

CDR3 DNA sequence: TGTGCCACCAGAGGGAATTCTGGAAACACCATATATTTT. It yields the protein CATRGNSGNTIYF. The rearrangement joins TRBV24-1 to TRBJ1-3; no reliable D call. Germline-derived CDR1 and CDR2 are KGHDR and SFDVKD. Trimming stripped 7 bases from V and 1 base from J, with 7 bases between. The CDR3 sequence is 13 residues long.

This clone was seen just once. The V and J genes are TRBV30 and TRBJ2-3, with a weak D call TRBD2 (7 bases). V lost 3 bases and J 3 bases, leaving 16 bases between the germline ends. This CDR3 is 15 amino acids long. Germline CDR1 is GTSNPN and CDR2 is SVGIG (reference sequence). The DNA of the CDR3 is TGTGCCTGGAGAGGGGCGGGGGCAGTAACAGATACGCAGTATTTT. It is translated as CAWRGAGAVTDTQYF. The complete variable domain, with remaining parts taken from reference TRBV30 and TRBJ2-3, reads SQTIHQWPATLVQPVGSPLSLECTVEGTSNPNLYWYRQAAGRGLQLLFYSVGIGQISSEVPQNLSASRPQDRQFILSSKKLLLSDSGFYLCAWRGAGAVTDTQYFGPGTRLTVL.

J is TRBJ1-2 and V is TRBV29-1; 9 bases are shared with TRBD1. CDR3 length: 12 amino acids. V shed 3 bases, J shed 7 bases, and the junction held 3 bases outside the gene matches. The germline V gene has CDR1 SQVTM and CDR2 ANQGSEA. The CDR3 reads CSVEGDRVGYTF. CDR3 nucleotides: TGCAGCGTTGAGGGGGACAGGGTTGGCTACACCTTC. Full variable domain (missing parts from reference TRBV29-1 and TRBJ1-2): SAVISQKPSRDICQRGTSLTIQCQVDSQVTMMFWYRQQPGQSLTLIATANQGSEATYESGFVIDKFPISRPNLTFSTLTVSNMSPEDSSIYLCSVEGDRVGYTFGSGTRLTVV.

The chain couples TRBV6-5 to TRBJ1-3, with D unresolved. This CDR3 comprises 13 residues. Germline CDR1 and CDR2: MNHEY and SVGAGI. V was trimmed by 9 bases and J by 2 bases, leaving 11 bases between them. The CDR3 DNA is TGTGCCAGTCTCGGAAACGCTGGAAACACCATATATTTT. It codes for CASLGNAGNTIYF.

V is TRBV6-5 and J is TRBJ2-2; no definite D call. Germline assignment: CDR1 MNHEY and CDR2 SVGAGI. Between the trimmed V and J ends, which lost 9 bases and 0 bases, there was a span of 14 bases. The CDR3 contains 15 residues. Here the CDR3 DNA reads TGTGCCAGTCCCAAGAGTACCCCGAACACCGGGGAGCTGTTTTTT. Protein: CASPKSTPNTGELFF.

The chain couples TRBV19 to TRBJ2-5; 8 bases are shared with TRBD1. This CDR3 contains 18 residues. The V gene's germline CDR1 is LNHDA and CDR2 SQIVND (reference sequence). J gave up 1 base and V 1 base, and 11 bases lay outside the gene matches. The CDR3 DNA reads TGTGCCAGTAGTATAGGTAGGACAGGGTATACACCCCAAGAGACCCAGTACTTC. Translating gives CASSIGRTGYTPQETQYF.

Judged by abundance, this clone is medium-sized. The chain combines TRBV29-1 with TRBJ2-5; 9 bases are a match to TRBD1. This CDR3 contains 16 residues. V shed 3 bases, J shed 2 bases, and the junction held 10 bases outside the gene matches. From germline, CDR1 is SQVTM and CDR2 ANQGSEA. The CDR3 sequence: CSVDSNRGRRQETQYF. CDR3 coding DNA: TGCAGCGTTGACAGTAACAGGGGGCGGCGGCAAGAGACCCAGTACTTC.

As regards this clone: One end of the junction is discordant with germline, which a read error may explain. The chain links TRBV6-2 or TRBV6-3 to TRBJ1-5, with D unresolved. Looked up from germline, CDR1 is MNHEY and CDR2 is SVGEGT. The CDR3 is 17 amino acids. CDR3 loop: CASTYHNAGNIGQPQHF. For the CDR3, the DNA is TGTGCCAGCACTTACCATAATGCGGGGAATATAGGTCAGCCCCAGCATTTT.

The DNA for the CDR3 is TGTGCCAGCAGTTACGGGACAGGGTACAATTCACCCCTCCACTTT. Encoded protein: CASSYGTGYNSPLHF. This sequence joins TRBV6-5 and TRBJ1-6, with 9 bases lining up with TRBD1. CDR1 and CDR2 (germline): MNHEY, SVGAGI. J was trimmed by 7 bases and V by 2 bases; bases with no gene match: 3. CDR3 length: 15 amino acids.

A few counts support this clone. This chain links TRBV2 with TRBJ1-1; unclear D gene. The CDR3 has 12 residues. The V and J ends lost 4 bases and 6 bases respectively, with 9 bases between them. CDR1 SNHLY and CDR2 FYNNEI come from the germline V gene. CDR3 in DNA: TGTGCCAGCAGTGGCTCTCAGTCTGAAGCTTTCTTT. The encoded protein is CASSGSQSEAFF. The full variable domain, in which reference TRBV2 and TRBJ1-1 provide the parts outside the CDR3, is EPEVTQTPSHQVTQMGQEVILRCVPISNHLYFYWYRQILGQKVEFLVSFYNNEISEKSEIFDDQFSVERPDGSNFTLKIRSTKLEDSAMYFCASSGSQSEAFFGQGTRLTVV.

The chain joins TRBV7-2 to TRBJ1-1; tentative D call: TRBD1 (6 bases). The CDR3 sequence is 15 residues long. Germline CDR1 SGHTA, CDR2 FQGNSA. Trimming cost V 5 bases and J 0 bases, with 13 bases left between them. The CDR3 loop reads CASSVYTGLNTEAFF. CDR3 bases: TGTGCCAGCAGCGTATACACAGGGCTGAACACTGAAGCTTTCTTT.

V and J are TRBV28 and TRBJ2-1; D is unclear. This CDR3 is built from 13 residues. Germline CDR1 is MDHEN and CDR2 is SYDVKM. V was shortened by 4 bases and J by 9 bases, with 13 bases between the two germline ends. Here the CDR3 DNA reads TGTGCCAGCAGTTCGGGCCCTAGGCCTGAGCAGTTCTTC. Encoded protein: CASSSGPRPEQFF.

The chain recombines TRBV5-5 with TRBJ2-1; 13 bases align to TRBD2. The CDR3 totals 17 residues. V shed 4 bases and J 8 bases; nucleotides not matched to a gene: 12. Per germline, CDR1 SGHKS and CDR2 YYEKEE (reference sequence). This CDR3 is CASSGYRTSGGGDEQFF. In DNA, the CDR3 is TGTGCCAGCAGCGGTTACCGGACTAGCGGGGGAGGTGATGAGCAGTTCTTC.

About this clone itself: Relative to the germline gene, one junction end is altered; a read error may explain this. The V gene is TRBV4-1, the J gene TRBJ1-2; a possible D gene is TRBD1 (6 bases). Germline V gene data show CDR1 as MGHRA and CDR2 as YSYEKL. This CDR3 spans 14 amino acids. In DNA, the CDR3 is TGCGCCAGCAGCCGCCTTCGGGACAACTCTGGCTACACCTTC. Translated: CASSRLRDNSGYTF.

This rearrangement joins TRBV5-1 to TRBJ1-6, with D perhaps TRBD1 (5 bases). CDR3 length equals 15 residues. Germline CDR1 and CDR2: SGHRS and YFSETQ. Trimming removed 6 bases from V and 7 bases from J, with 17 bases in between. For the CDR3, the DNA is TGCGCCAGCATAATCGCGGCAGGGCAAAATTCACCCCTCCACTTT. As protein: CASIIAAGQNSPLHF.

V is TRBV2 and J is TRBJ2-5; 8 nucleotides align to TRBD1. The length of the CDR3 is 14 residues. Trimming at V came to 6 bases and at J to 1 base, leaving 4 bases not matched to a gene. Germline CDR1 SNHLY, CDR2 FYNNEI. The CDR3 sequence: CASSGQGFQETQYF. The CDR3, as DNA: TGTGCCAGCAGCGGACAGGGCTTCCAAGAGACCCAGTACTTC.

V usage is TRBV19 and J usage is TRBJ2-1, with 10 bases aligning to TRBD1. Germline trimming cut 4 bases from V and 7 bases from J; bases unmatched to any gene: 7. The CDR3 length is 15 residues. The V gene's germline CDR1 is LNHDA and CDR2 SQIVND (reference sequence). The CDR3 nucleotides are TGTGCCAGTAGTACAGGACAGGGGGGTCGTAATGAGCAGTTCTTC. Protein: CASSTGQGGRNEQFF.

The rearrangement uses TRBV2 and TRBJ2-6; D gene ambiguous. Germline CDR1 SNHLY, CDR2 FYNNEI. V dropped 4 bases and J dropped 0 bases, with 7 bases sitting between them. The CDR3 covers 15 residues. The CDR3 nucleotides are TGTGCCAGCAGTGTGATCCCCTCTGGGGCCAACGTCCTGACTTTC. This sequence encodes CASSVIPSGANVLTF. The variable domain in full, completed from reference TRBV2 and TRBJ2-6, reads EPEVTQTPSHQVTQMGQEVILRCVPISNHLYFYWYRQILGQKVEFLVSFYNNEISEKSEIFDDQFSVERPDGSNFTLKIRSTKLEDSAMYFCASSVIPSGANVLTFGAGSRLTVL.

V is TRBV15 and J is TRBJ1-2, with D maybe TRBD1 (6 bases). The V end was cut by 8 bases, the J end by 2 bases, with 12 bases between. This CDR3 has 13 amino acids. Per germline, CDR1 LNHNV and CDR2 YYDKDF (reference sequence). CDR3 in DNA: TGTGCCACCGACCGGGACAAGAACTATGGCTACACCTTC. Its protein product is CATDRDKNYGYTF.

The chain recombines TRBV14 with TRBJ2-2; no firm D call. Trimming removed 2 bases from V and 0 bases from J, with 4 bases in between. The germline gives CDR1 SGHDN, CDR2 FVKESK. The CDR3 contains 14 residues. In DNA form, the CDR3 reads TGTGCCAGCAGCCAACAGCCGAACACCGGGGAGCTGTTTTTT. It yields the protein CASSQQPNTGELFF.

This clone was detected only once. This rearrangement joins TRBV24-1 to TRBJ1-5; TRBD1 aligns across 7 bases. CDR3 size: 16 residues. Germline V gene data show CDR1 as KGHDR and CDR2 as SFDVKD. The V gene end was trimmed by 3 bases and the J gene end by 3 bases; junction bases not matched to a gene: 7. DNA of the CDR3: TGTGCCACCAGTGATAACCGACAGGGCGACAATCAGCCCCAGCATTTT. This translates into CATSDNRQGDNQPQHF.

In DNA form, the CDR3 reads TGTGCCAGCGTCCTCGGGGGCCGCTCTGGAAACACCATATATTTT. It specifies CASVLGGRSGNTIYF. This chain joins TRBV6-6 and TRBJ1-3, with D perhaps TRBD1 (6 bases). The V and J ends lost 8 bases and 0 bases respectively, with 14 bases between them. This CDR3 contains 15 residues. Germline V gene data show CDR1 as MNHNY and CDR2 as SVGAGI (reference sequence).